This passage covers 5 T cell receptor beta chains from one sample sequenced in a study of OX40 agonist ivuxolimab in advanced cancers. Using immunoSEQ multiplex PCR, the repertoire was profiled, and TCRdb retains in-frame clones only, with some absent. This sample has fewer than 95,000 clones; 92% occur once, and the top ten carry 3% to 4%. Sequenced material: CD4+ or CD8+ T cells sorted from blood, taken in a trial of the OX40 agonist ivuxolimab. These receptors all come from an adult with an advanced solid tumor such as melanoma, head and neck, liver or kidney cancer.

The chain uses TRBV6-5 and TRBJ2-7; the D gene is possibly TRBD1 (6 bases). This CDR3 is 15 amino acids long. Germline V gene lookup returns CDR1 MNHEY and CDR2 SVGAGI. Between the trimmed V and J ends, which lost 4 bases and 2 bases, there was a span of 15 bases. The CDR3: CASSLDSDQPYEQYF. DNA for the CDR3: TGTGCCAGCAGTTTGGACAGCGATCAACCCTACGAGCAGTACTTC.

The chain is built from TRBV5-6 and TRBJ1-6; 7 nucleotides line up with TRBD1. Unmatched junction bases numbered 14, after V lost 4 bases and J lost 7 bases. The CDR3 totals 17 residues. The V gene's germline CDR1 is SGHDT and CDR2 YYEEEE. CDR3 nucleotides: TGTGCCAGCAGCGACGGGCTCGGGACAGTTAAAAATTCACCCCTCCACTTT. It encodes CASSDGLGTVKNSPLHF.

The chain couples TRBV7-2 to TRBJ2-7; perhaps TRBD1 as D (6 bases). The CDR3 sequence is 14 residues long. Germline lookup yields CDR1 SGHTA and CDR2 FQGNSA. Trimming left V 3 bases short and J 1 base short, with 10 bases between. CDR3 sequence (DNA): TGTGCCAGCAGCTTCAGGGGCCCTTCCTACGAGCAGTACTTC. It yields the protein CASSFRGPSYEQYF.

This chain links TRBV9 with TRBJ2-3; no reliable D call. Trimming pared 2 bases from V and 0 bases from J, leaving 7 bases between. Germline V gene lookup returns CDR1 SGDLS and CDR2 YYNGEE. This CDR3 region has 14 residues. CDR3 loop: CASSVQKSTDTQYF. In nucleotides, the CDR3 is TGTGCCAGCAGCGTCCAAAAGAGCACAGATACGCAGTATTTT.

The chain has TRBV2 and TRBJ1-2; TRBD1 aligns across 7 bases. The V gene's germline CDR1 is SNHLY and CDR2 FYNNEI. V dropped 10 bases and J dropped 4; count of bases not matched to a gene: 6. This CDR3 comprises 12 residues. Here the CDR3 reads CATNEGAYGYTF. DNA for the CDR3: TGTGCCACCAATGAGGGGGCCTATGGCTACACCTTC. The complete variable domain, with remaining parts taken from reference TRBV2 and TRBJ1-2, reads EPEVTQTPSHQVTQMGQEVILRCVPISNHLYFYWYRQILGQKVEFLVSFYNNEISEKSEIFDDQFSVERPDGSNFTLKIRSTKLEDSAMYFCATNEGAYGYTFGSGTRLTVV.